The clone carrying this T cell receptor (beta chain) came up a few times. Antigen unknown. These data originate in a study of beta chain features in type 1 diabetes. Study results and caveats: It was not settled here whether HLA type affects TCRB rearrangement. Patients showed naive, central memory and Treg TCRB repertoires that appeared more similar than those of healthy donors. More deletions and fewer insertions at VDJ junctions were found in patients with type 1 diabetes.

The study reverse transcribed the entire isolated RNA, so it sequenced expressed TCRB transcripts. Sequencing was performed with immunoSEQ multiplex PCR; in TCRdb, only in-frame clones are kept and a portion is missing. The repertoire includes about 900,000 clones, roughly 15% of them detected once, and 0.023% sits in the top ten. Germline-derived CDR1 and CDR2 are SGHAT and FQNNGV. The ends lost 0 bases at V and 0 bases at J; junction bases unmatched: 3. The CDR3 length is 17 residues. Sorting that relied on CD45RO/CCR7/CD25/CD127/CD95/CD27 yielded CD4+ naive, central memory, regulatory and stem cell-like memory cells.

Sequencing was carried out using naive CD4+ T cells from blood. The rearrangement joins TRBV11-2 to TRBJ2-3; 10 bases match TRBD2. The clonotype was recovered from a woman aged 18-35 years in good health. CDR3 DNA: TGTGCCAGCAGCTTAGAACTAGCGGGACCTAGCACAGATACGCAGTATTTT. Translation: CASSLELAGPSTDTQYF.